Below, 9 T cell receptor beta chains from the same sample are listed, as sequenced in a study of T cell responses to AZD1222 COVID-19 vaccine. Some clones are missing from TCRdb's copy, which holds only in-frame ones; the method was immunoSEQ multiplex PCR. The sample lists approximately 150,000 clones; about nine tenths were seen once. The material sequenced was peripheral blood, taken on day 0 of AZD1222 vaccination. The receptors were sampled from an adult in good health.

The CDR3 reads CASSLEVDGYYGYTF. The CDR3 region has the DNA TGTGCCAGCAGCTTAGAAGTGGACGGATACTATGGCTACACCTTC. V gene TRBV7-2 combines with J gene TRBJ1-2; D is undetermined. The V end lost 1 base, the J end lost 3 bases, and 12 bases lay between the germline ends. The CDR3 runs to 15 residues. Germline V gives CDR1 SGHTA, CDR2 FQGNSA.

The chain has TRBV5-1 and TRBJ1-2; 7 positions agree with TRBD1. The germline V gene encodes CDR1 SGHRS and CDR2 YFSETQ. The V segment lost 0 bases and the J segment 5 bases; nucleotides outside the gene matches: 1. This CDR3 spans 13 amino acids. The CDR3 nucleotides are TGCGCCAGCAGCTTGGGGACAGGTTATGGCTACACCTTC. Translated: CASSLGTGYGYTF.

For the CDR3, the DNA is TGCAGTGCCCCCGACACCCGCGAAGCTTTCTTT. Translation: CSAPDTREAFF. V usage is TRBV20-1 and J usage is TRBJ1-1; no clear D. Deletions cut 6 bases from V and 8 bases from J, with 13 bases between. The CDR3 is 11 residues long. Germline V gene data show CDR1 as DFQATT and CDR2 as SNEGSKA (reference sequence).

The chain recombines TRBV7-2 with TRBJ2-1; no clear D gene. Looked up from germline, CDR1 is SGHTA and CDR2 is FQGNSA. V lost 4 bases and J 7 bases, leaving 20 bases between the germline ends. The CDR3 has 16 amino acids. CDR3 DNA sequence: TGTGCCAGCAGCTCCCAAGGTGCAGGAGTGGGAAATGAGCAGTTCTTC. Its translation: CASSSQGAGVGNEQFF.

The J gene is TRBJ1-5, the V gene TRBV27; D remains ambiguous. The CDR3 contains 15 residues. Trimming removed 3 bases from V and 6 bases from J, with 15 bases in between. The germline gives CDR1 MNHEY, CDR2 SMNVEV (reference sequence). CDR3 protein: CASSFSGGSSQPQHF. The CDR3 region has the DNA TGTGCCAGCAGTTTTTCCGGTGGATCTAGTCAGCCCCAGCATTTT.

The chain has TRBV18 and TRBJ1-1; no clear D gene. This CDR3 comprises 15 residues. Germline V gene data show CDR1 as KGHSH and CDR2 as LQKENI. Between the trimmed V and J ends, which lost 1 base and 0 bases, there was a span of 9 bases. CDR3 sequence: CASSPREGMNTEAFF. The CDR3 coding sequence is TGTGCCAGCTCACCACGGGAGGGTATGAACACTGAAGCTTTCTTT. Supplemented by reference TRBV18 and TRBJ1-1, the full variable domain reads NAGVMQNPRHLVRRRGQEARLRCSPMKGHSHVYWYRQLPEEGLKFMVYLQKENIIDESGMPKERFSAEFPKEGPSILRIQQVVRGDSAAYFCASSPREGMNTEAFFGQGTRLTVV.

This chain joins TRBV4-1 and TRBJ2-5; 14 bases are shared with TRBD2. Germline values: CDR1 MGHRA, CDR2 YSYEKL. J lost 7 bases, V lost 4 bases, and 8 bases had no gene match. This CDR3 is built from 16 residues. The CDR3: CASSRQTSGRAGTQYF. The CDR3 nucleotides read TGCGCCAGCAGCCGTCAGACTAGCGGGAGGGCGGGGACCCAGTACTTC.

The genes are TRBV5-1 and TRBJ2-1; tentative D call: TRBD2 (6 bases). Germline-derived CDR1 and CDR2 are SGHRS and YFSETQ. V gave up 1 base and J gave up 0 bases, with 11 bases separating them. The CDR3 covers 16 residues. In DNA, the CDR3 is TGCGCCAGCAGCTTGCCGACTAGGAGCTCCTACAATGAGCAGTTCTTC. Translated: CASSLPTRSSYNEQFF.

The V and J genes are TRBV12-5 and TRBJ2-7; D may be TRBD1 (5 bases). This CDR3 has 15 amino acids. With 0 bases removed from V and 2 bases from J, the gap between germline ends came to 11 bases. The germline V gene has CDR1 LGHNT and CDR2 FRNRAP. The CDR3 DNA reads TGTGCTAGTGGTTTGGTTACAGGACCAACCTACGAGCAGTACTTC. Its protein product is CASGLVTGPTYEQYF.